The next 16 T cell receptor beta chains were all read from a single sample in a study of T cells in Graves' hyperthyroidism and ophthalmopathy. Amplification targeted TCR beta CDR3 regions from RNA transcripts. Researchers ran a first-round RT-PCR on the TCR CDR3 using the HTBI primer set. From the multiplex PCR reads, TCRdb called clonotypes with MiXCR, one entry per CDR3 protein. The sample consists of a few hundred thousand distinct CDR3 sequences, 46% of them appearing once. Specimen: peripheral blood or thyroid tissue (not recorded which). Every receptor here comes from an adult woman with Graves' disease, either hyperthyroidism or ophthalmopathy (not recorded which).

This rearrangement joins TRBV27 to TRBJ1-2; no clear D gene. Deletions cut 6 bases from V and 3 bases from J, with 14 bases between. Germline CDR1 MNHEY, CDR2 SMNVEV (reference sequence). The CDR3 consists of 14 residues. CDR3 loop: CASSEGPLDYGYTF. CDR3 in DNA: TGTGCCAGCAGCGAAGGGCCTCTAGACTATGGCTACACCTTC.

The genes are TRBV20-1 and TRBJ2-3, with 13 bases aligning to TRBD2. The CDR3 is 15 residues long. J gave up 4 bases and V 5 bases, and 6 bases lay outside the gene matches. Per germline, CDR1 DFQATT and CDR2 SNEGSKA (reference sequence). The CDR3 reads CSAQWTSGSPDTQYF. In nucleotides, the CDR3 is TGCAGTGCTCAATGGACTAGCGGGAGCCCAGATACGCAGTATTTT.

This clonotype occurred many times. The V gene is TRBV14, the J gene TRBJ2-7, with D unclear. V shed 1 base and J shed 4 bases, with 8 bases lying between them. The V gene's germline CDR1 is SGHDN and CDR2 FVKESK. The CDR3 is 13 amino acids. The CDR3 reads CASSQAGFYEQYF. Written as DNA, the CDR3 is TGTGCCAGCAGCCAAGCAGGCTTTTACGAGCAGTACTTC.

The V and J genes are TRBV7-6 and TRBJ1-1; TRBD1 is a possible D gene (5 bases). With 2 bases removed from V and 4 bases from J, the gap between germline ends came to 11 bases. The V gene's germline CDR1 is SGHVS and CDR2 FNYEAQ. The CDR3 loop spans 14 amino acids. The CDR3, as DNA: TGTGCCAGCAGCTTACGGGGGTTCGGCACTGAAGCTTTCTTT. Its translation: CASSLRGFGTEAFF.

The CDR3 DNA follows: TGTGCCAGCAGTATAACGGAGCCCCAGTACTTC. Its translation is CASSITEPQYF. This rearrangement joins TRBV12-3 or TRBV12-4 to TRBJ2-5; D gene uncertain. V dropped 5 bases and J dropped 9 bases, with 10 bases sitting between them. The CDR3 totals 11 residues.

The CDR3 sequence: CASSHRDRTRRAFF. In nucleotides, the CDR3 is TGTGCCAGCAGCCACCGGGACAGGACCCGTCGGGCTTTCTTT. The rearrangement links TRBV7-9 to TRBJ1-1; 8 bases are shared with TRBD1. Germline V gene data show CDR1 as SEHNR and CDR2 as FQNEAQ (reference sequence). The CDR3 has 14 amino acids. After removal of 5 bases from V and 11 bases from J, the junction contained 13 bases not matched to a gene. The full variable domain, in which reference TRBV7-9 and TRBJ1-1 provide the parts outside the CDR3, is DTGVSQNPRHKITKRGQNVTFRCDPISEHNRLYWYRQTLGQGPEFLTYFQNEAQLEKSRLLSDRFSAERPKGSFSTLEIQRTEQGDSAMYLCASSHRDRTRRAFFGQGTRLTVV.

The CDR3 region has the DNA TGTGCCACACAGGGGAGCACTGAAGCTTTCTTT. Translating gives CATQGSTEAFF. The gene calls are TRBV10-3 and TRBJ1-1; 7 bases are a match to TRBD1. Trimming cost V 10 bases and J 4 bases; bases outside gene matches: 3. Germline V gene lookup returns CDR1 ENHRY and CDR2 SYGVKD. The CDR3 extends over 11 amino acids.

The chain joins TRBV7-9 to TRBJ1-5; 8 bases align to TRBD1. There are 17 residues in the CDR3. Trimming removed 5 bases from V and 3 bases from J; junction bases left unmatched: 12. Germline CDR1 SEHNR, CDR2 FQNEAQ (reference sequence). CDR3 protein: CASSHTAPGQVNQPQHF. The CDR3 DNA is TGTGCCAGCAGCCATACTGCTCCGGGACAGGTCAATCAGCCCCAGCATTTT.

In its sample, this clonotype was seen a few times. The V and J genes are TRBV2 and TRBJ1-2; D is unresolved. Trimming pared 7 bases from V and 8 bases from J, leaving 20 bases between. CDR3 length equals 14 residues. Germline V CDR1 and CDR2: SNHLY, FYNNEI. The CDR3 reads CASKVRGLATGYTF. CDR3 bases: TGTGCCAGCAAGGTACGCGGACTAGCGACCGGCTACACCTTC.

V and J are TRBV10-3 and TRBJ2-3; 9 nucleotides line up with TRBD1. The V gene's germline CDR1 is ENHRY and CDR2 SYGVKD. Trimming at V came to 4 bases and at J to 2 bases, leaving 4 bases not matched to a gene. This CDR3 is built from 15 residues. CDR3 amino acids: CAISARDRATDTQYF. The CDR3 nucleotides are TGTGCCATCAGTGCAAGGGACAGGGCCACAGATACGCAGTATTTT.

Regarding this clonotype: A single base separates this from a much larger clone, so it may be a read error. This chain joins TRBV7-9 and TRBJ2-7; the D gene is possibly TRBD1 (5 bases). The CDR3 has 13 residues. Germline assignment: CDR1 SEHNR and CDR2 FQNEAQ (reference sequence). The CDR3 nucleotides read TGCGCCAGCAGCCCTTACAGGAGAAACGAGCAGTACTTC. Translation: CASSPYRRNEQYF.

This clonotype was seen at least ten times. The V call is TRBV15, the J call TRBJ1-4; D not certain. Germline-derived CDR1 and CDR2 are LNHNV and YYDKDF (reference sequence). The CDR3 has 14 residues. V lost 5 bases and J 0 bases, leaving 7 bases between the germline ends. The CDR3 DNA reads TGTGCCACCAGCTACCGAGCAACTAATGAAAAACTGTTTTTT. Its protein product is CATSYRATNEKLFF.

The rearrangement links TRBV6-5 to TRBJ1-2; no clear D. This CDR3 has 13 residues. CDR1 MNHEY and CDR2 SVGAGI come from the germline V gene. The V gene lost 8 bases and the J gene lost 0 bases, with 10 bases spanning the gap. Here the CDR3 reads CASRHKANYGYTF. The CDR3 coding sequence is TGTGCCAGCCGACATAAGGCTAACTATGGCTACACCTTC.

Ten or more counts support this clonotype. CDR3 sequence: CASQTDTGELFF. DNA for the CDR3: TGTGCCAGCCAAACCGACACCGGGGAGCTGTTTTTT. The chain recombines TRBV10-3 with TRBJ2-2, with D uncertain. The germline gives CDR1 ENHRY, CDR2 SYGVKD. This CDR3 region has 12 residues. Trimming left V 10 bases short and J 3 bases short, with 9 bases between.

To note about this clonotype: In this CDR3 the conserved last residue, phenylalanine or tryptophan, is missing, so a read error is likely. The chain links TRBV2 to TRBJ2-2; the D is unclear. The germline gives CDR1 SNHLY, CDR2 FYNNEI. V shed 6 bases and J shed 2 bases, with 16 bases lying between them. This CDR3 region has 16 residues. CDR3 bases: TGTGCCAGCAGCCCAGATCCTGGGGTAAACACCGGGGAGCTGTTTGTT. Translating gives CASSPDPGVNTGELFV.

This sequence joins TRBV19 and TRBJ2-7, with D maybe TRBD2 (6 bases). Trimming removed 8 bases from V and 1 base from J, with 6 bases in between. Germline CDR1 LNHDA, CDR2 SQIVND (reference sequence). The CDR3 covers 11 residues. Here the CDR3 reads CASGRSYEQYF. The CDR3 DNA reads TGTGCCAGTGGGAGGTCCTACGAGCAGTACTTC. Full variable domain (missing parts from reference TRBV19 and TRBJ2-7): DGGITQSPKYLFRKEGQNVTLSCEQNLNHDAMYWYRQDPGQGLRLIYYSQIVNDFQKGDIAEGYSVSREKKESFPLTVTSAQKNPTAFYLCASGRSYEQYFGPGTRLTVT.